The next 25 T cell receptor beta chains were all read from a single sample in a study of blood T cell repertoires in COVID-19. Produced via immunoSEQ multiplex PCR; TCRdb's table is partial and in-frame only. The sample contains 250,000 to 350,000 clones, 70% to 85% of which appear only once. The sample consisted of peripheral blood. Receptor source: a human donor with COVID-19, enrolled during active disease. The donor label of this sample is uncertain.

The chain links TRBV29-1 to TRBJ2-7; TRBD2 matches at 8 bases. The CDR3 loop spans 14 amino acids. The germline gives CDR1 SQVTM, CDR2 ANQGSEA. V dropped 4 bases and J dropped 2; count of bases not matched to a gene: 7. DNA of the CDR3: TGCAGCGTTGGGAGCGGGAGTCGAACCTACGAGCAGTACTTC. It is translated as CSVGSGSRTYEQYF.

The V and J genes are TRBV27 and TRBJ1-6; D might be TRBD1 (5 bases). Germline CDR1 reads MNHEY; CDR2 reads SMNVEV (reference sequence). V was shortened by 2 bases and J by 7 bases, with 27 bases between the two germline ends. The CDR3 runs to 20 residues. As DNA, the CDR3 is TGTGCCAGCAGTTTAACCCGGACGGCGCTCGTACCGGGGGGGAATTCACCCCTCCACTTT. Translating gives CASSLTRTALVPGGNSPLHF.

This clone was seen only a few times. The rearrangement uses TRBV30 and TRBJ1-2; a possible D gene is TRBD1 (5 bases). Trimming took off 2 bases at V and 1 base at J, with 20 bases between the two ends. Germline CDR1 and CDR2: GTSNPN and SVGIG (reference sequence). This CDR3 is 17 amino acids long. CDR3 sequence: CAWSSLGGRHLNYGYTF. CDR3 bases: TGTGCCTGGAGTTCTTTGGGGGGTAGGCATCTTAACTATGGCTACACCTTC.

This clone was seen at least ten times. V and J are TRBV11-2 and TRBJ1-2; tentatively, D is TRBD1 (5 bases). Germline values: CDR1 SGHAT, CDR2 FQNNGV. The CDR3 covers 11 residues. The V gene lost 3 bases and the J gene lost 7 bases, with 6 bases spanning the gap. The CDR3 spells CASSFRAGYTF. CDR3 sequence (DNA): TGTGCCAGCAGCTTCAGGGCTGGCTACACCTTC.

The chain has TRBV5-1 and TRBJ2-3; a possible D gene is TRBD2 (5 bases). CDR1 SGHRS and CDR2 YFSETQ come from the germline V gene. The CDR3 length is 17 residues. Trimming removed 0 bases at V and 1 base at J, with 15 bases between. For the CDR3, the DNA is TGCGCCAGCAGCTTGGTTGGCGGGCGCCGTCGCACAGATACGCAGTATTTT. It codes for CASSLVGGRRRTDTQYF.

The chain employs TRBV7-2 and TRBJ2-3, with D tentatively TRBD2 (6 bases). In germline, CDR1 is SGHTA, CDR2 FQGNSA. This CDR3 is 16 amino acids long. V was trimmed by 4 bases and J by 9 bases, leaving 23 bases between them. The CDR3 DNA follows: TGTGCCAGCAGCTCCCTAGGTGGAGGGTCCATGGGGACGCAGTATTTT. Protein sequence: CASSSLGGGSMGTQYF.

The V call is TRBV5-1, the J call TRBJ2-3; TRBD2 aligns across 10 bases. The V gene's germline CDR1 is SGHRS and CDR2 YFSETQ. The CDR3 has 16 amino acids. V shed 0 bases and J 6 bases; nucleotides not matched to a gene: 7. Here the CDR3 reads CASSLDLAGVADTQYF. Here the CDR3 DNA reads TGCGCCAGCAGCTTGGACCTAGCGGGGGTAGCCGATACGCAGTATTTT.

The CDR3 region has the DNA TGTGCCAGCCAACTAGCGGGAACCTACGAGCAGTACTTC. Its translation is CASQLAGTYEQYF. The chain employs TRBV19 and TRBJ2-7; 10 nucleotides line up with TRBD2. The V gene end was trimmed by 9 bases and the J gene end by 2 bases; junction bases not matched to a gene: 4. The CDR3 length is 13 residues. Germline V gene data show CDR1 as LNHDA and CDR2 as SQIVND (reference sequence).

The J gene is TRBJ2-1, the V gene TRBV19; 8 nucleotides line up with TRBD2. Germline trimming cut 10 bases from V and 5 bases from J; bases unmatched to any gene: 4. CDR3 length: 12 amino acids. The V gene's germline CDR1 is LNHDA and CDR2 SQIVND (reference sequence). CDR3 residues: CATTSANNEQFF. CDR3 nucleotide sequence: TGTGCCACGACTAGCGCAAACAATGAGCAGTTCTTC.

V is TRBV28 and J is TRBJ2-7; 10 nucleotides line up with TRBD1. The CDR3 loop spans 14 amino acids. Germline lookup yields CDR1 MDHEN and CDR2 SYDVKM. The V segment lost 8 bases and the J segment 6 bases; nucleotides outside the gene matches: 10. The CDR3 DNA reads TGTGCCAGCGGGGTCGAGACAGGGGGCCCCGAGCAGTACTTC. It is translated as CASGVETGGPEQYF.

V is TRBV7-9 and J is TRBJ1-2, with D tentatively TRBD1 (5 bases). CDR1 and CDR2 from the germline V gene are SEHNR and FQNEAQ (reference sequence). V was pared by 5 bases and J by 8 bases, with 15 bases between. The CDR3 covers 13 residues. The CDR3 DNA reads as TGTGCCAGCAGCCGGGGGGAGGGCGAGGGCTACACCTTC. As protein: CASSRGEGEGYTF.

This clone showed up just a few times. The chain employs TRBV5-6 and TRBJ1-4; 8 bases fit TRBD1. Trimming took 4 bases from V and 4 from J; bases not matched to a gene: 9. Germline CDR1 and CDR2: SGHDT and YYEEEE. This CDR3 has 16 residues. CDR3 nucleotides: TGTGCCAGCAGCCCCCAGGACAGGGTAGATAATGAAAAACTGTTTTTT. This encodes CASSPQDRVDNEKLFF.

This clone was counted a single time. The gene calls are TRBV7-2 and TRBJ1-5, with a weak D call TRBD1 (6 bases). Germline V gives CDR1 SGHTA, CDR2 FQGNSA. The CDR3 sequence is 16 residues long. V was cut by 3 bases and J by 6 bases, with 18 bases left in between. This CDR3 reads CASSLFGTTLGQPQHF. The CDR3 bases are TGTGCCAGCAGCTTGTTTGGGACAACCCTTGGTCAGCCCCAGCATTTT.

This sequence joins TRBV5-1 and TRBJ2-7; no clear D. The germline gives CDR1 SGHRS, CDR2 YFSETQ. The CDR3 loop spans 13 amino acids. V was shortened by 4 bases and J by 5 bases, with 13 bases between the two germline ends. CDR3 loop: CASSRGGYDEQYF. CDR3 DNA sequence: TGCGCCAGCAGCCGCGGTGGGTACGACGAGCAGTACTTC.

This chain links TRBV6-5 with TRBJ1-1; no firm D call. Germline loops: CDR1 MNHEY, CDR2 SVGAGI. The CDR3 sequence is 14 residues long. Trimming pared 2 bases from V and 8 bases from J, leaving 15 bases between. CDR3 DNA: TGTGCCAGCAGTTACCGACGTTCGGCGGCGGAAGCTTTCTTT. It translates to CASSYRRSAAEAFF.

The chain is built from TRBV9 and TRBJ2-1, with a weak D call TRBD1 (6 bases). Germline V gene lookup returns CDR1 SGDLS and CDR2 YYNGEE. The CDR3 covers 13 residues. The ends were cut back, 1 base at V and 6 bases at J, with 8 bases in the middle. This CDR3 reads CASSVLGGNEQFF. CDR3 DNA: TGTGCCAGCAGCGTATTAGGGGGCAATGAGCAGTTCTTC.

The chain carries TRBV12-3 or TRBV12-4 and TRBJ2-7, with 7 bases fitting TRBD1. The CDR3 loop spans 13 amino acids. Losses at the gene ends were 3 bases for V and 10 bases for J; bases not matched to a gene: 9. CDR3 residues: CASSFRQGLKQYF. CDR3 bases: TGTGCCAGCAGTTTTAGACAGGGTTTAAAACAGTACTTC.

CDR3 region: CASSFDRGTEAFF. CDR3 DNA sequence: TGTGCCAGCAGCTTCGACAGGGGCACTGAAGCTTTCTTT. This chain connects TRBV7-2 to TRBJ1-1; 8 bases fit TRBD1. The length of the CDR3 is 13 residues. CDR1 SGHTA and CDR2 FQGNSA come from the germline V gene. V was pared by 3 bases and J by 4 bases, with 1 base of the junction left unmatched. Filled out from reference TRBV7-2 and TRBJ1-1, the complete variable domain reads GAGVSQSPSNKVTEKGKDVELRCDPISGHTALYWYRQSLGQGLEFLIYFQGNSAPDKSGLPSDRFSAERTGGSVSTLTIQRTQQEDSAVYLCASSFDRGTEAFFGQGTRLTVV.

This chain connects TRBV5-1 to TRBJ1-1; D uncertain. V was pared by 1 base and J by 1 base, with 8 bases between. The germline V gene encodes CDR1 SGHRS and CDR2 YFSETQ. The CDR3 sequence is 14 residues long. The CDR3 nucleotides read TGCGCCAGCAGCTTGTCCTCAGAGAACACTGAAGCTTTCTTT. It translates to CASSLSSENTEAFF.

The rearrangement uses TRBV21-1 and TRBJ1-5; the table's D call TRBD1 went unverified against the DNA. TRBV21-1 corresponds to a pseudogene. The length of the CDR3 is 15 residues. DNA for the CDR3: TGTGCCAGCAGCCTTCGGGACAGGGACAATCAGCCCCAGCATTTT. Protein sequence: CASSLRDRDNQPQHF.

J is TRBJ1-5 and V is TRBV6-2 or TRBV6-3; D might be TRBD1 (5 bases). The germline V gene encodes CDR1 MNHEY and CDR2 SVGEGT. The CDR3 has 14 amino acids. Trimming left V 6 bases short and J 4 bases short, with 13 bases between. CDR3 sequence reads: CASSPVPGNQPQHF. As DNA, the CDR3 is TGTGCCAGCAGCCCCGTCCCAGGGAATCAGCCCCAGCATTTT.

The chain employs TRBV9 and TRBJ2-1; no clear D. The V gene's germline CDR1 is SGDLS and CDR2 YYNGEE. There are 13 residues in the CDR3. V lost 4 bases and J lost 9, with 14 bases in between. The CDR3 is CASSPTTEPEQFF. The CDR3 coding sequence is TGTGCCAGCAGCCCGACGACTGAACCTGAGCAGTTCTTC. Complete variable domain (other parts from reference TRBV9 and TRBJ2-1): DSGVTQTPKHLITATGQRVTLRCSPRSGDLSVYWYQQSLDQGLQFLIQYYNGEERAKGNILERFSAQQFPDLHSELNLSSLELGDSALYFCASSPTTEPEQFFGPGTRLTVL.

The chain employs TRBV6-1 and TRBJ1-1, with D tentatively TRBD1 (6 bases). CDR3 length: 15 amino acids. The germline V gene has CDR1 MNHNS and CDR2 SASEGT. Between the trimmed V and J ends, which lost 8 bases and 0 bases, there was a span of 16 bases. The CDR3 coding sequence is TGTGCCAGCGGTCGGGCAGGGGCCATGAACACTGAAGCTTTCTTT. Translated, it gives CASGRAGAMNTEAFF.

The rearrangement uses TRBV3-1 (or the pseudogene TRBV3-2) and TRBJ2-7; 7 bases are a match to TRBD1. The CDR3 extends over 14 amino acids. Losses at the gene ends were 1 base for V and 3 bases for J; bases not matched to a gene: 3. The germline V gene has CDR1 LGHDT and CDR2 YNNKEL (reference sequence). The CDR3: CASSQAGGDYEQYF. The CDR3 bases are TGTGCCAGCAGCCAAGCAGGGGGTGACTACGAGCAGTACTTC.

This sequence joins TRBV5-1 and TRBJ1-2; the match to TRBD1 covers 12 bases. Germline CDR1 SGHRS, CDR2 YFSETQ. The CDR3 covers 17 residues. Unmatched junction bases numbered 9, after V lost 4 bases and J lost 2 bases. The CDR3 region has the DNA TGCGCCAGCAGCACCCGGGACAGGGGGCTGGAGAACTATGGCTACACCTTC. Amino acid sequence: CASSTRDRGLENYGYTF. The full variable domain, its missing parts supplied by reference TRBV5-1 and TRBJ1-2, is KAGVTQTPRYLIKTRGQQVTLSCSPISGHRSVSWYQQTPGQGLQFLFEYFSETQRNKGNFPGRFSGRQFSNSRSEMNVSTLELGDSALYLCASSTRDRGLENYGYTFGSGTRLTVV.